Presented here are 28 T cell receptor beta chains from one specimen sequenced in a study of early T cells in non-severe SARS-CoV-2 infection. TCRdb re-derived calls from the 5' RACE reads in MiXCR, one entry per CDR3 protein. Here the sample spans about 80,000 distinct CDR3 sequences, over 10% being singletons. Sequencing input: whole blood. Receptor source: an adult who was a healthcare worker with PCR-confirmed SARS-CoV-2 infection or an uninfected control (not recorded which).

V usage is TRBV12-3 or TRBV12-4 and J usage is TRBJ2-2; 7 bases align to TRBD2. This CDR3 is built from 16 residues. V lost 2 bases, J lost 4 bases, and 7 bases stayed unmatched. This CDR3 reads CASSLLGGSPTGELFF. In nucleotides, the CDR3 is TGTGCCAGCAGTTTATTGGGCGGGAGCCCCACCGGGGAGCTGTTTTTT.

There are many counts of this clonotype. The rearrangement uses TRBV6-2 or TRBV6-3 and TRBJ1-5; tentative D call: TRBD1 (6 bases). The length of the CDR3 is 14 residues. The V gene's germline CDR1 is MNHEY and CDR2 SVGEGT. Trimming shortened V by 10 bases and J by 1 base, and 14 bases separated the two germline ends. CDR3 nucleotides: TGTGCCACCAGGGGTGGTGGGAGCAATCAGCCCCAGCATTTT. This sequence encodes CATRGGGSNQPQHF.

This clonotype was recorded at least ten times. The V and J genes are TRBV29-1 and TRBJ2-1; 9 positions match TRBD1. The CDR3 covers 13 residues. Germline-derived CDR1 and CDR2 are SQVTM and ANQGSEA. V was pared by 7 bases and J by 6 bases, with 7 bases of the junction left unmatched. The CDR3 protein is CSARTGALNEQFF. The CDR3 coding sequence is TGCAGCGCACGGACAGGGGCCCTCAATGAGCAGTTCTTC.

J is TRBJ2-7 and V is TRBV5-4, with a weak D call TRBD1 (6 bases). Trimming removed 3 bases at V and 3 bases at J, with 13 bases between. From germline, CDR1 is SGHNT and CDR2 YYREEE (reference sequence). The CDR3 spans 14 residues. This chain's CDR3 is CASSYGQTIYEQYF. The CDR3 DNA follows: TGTGCCAGCAGCTACGGACAGACAATCTACGAGCAGTACTTC.

This clonotype was detected a few times. DNA of the CDR3: TGTGCCAGCAGCCGGACAGGGGGCAGGGATGAGCAGTTCTTC. Residues: CASSRTGGRDEQFF. V is TRBV14 and J is TRBJ2-1; 11 nucleotides line up with TRBD1. The CDR3 consists of 14 residues. Germline values: CDR1 SGHDN, CDR2 FVKESK. Germline trimming cut 4 bases from V and 8 bases from J; bases unmatched to any gene: 4.

This clonotype was counted many times. The V gene is TRBV12-5, the J gene TRBJ1-6; tentative D call: TRBD1 (5 bases). The CDR3 covers 15 residues. Looked up from germline, CDR1 is LGHNT and CDR2 is FRNRAP. The V gene lost 1 base and the J gene lost 7 bases, with 11 bases spanning the gap. CDR3 protein: CASGLAQGDNSPLHF. The CDR3 DNA reads as TGTGCTAGTGGTTTGGCCCAGGGAGACAATTCACCCCTCCACTTT.

The chain combines TRBV10-3 with TRBJ1-3; no firm D call. V lost 6 bases and J lost 6, with 15 bases in between. Germline lookup yields CDR1 ENHRY and CDR2 SYGVKD. The CDR3 is 14 amino acids. Here the CDR3 DNA reads TGTGCCATCAGCCCGGTTTTGACTGAAAACACCATATATTTT. This encodes CAISPVLTENTIYF.

At least ten counts were recorded for this clonotype. The chain joins TRBV20-1 to TRBJ2-1; perhaps TRBD2 as D (6 bases). The CDR3 spans 18 residues. The V end lost 0 bases, the J end lost 1 base, and 19 bases lay between the germline ends. Germline loops: CDR1 DFQATT, CDR2 SNEGSKA (reference sequence). In nucleotides, the CDR3 is TGCAGTGCTAGAGATCTGAGGGCGGAGGGAAGATCCTACAATGAGCAGTTCTTC. This sequence encodes CSARDLRAEGRSYNEQFF.

This clonotype was counted between two and nine times. The rearrangement uses TRBV2 and TRBJ2-5; D is tentatively TRBD1 or TRBD2 (6 bases each). The ends were cut back, 4 bases at V and 4 bases at J, with 19 bases in the middle. The CDR3 contains 16 residues. Per the germline V gene, CDR1 is SNHLY and CDR2 is FYNNEI. CDR3 in amino acids: CASSVISGRGGETQYF. CDR3 DNA: TGTGCCAGCAGTGTAATATCCGGGAGAGGGGGAGAGACCCAGTACTTC.

J is TRBJ1-6 and V is TRBV6-4; tentatively, D is TRBD1 (5 bases). This CDR3 has 14 amino acids. In germline, CDR1 is MRHNA, CDR2 SNTAGT. V was trimmed by 3 bases and J by 9 bases, leaving 12 bases between them. Here the CDR3 reads CASSEGGEVSPLHF. DNA of the CDR3: TGTGCCAGCAGTGAAGGAGGGGAGGTTTCACCCCTCCACTTT.

The rearrangement joins TRBV7-6 to TRBJ2-1, with D perhaps matching TRBD2 (5 bases). The germline V gene encodes CDR1 SGHVS and CDR2 FNYEAQ. The CDR3 contains 11 residues. Trimming took 5 bases from V and 9 from J, leaving 8 bases between them. As DNA, the CDR3 is TGTGCCAGCAGCCATGGAGGTGAGCAGTTCTTC. Protein sequence: CASSHGGEQFF.

This clonotype was counted between two and nine times. The rearrangement links TRBV15 to TRBJ1-2; possible D gene TRBD1, 5 bases. With 5 bases removed from V and 7 bases from J, the gap between germline ends came to 8 bases. Germline V CDR1 and CDR2: LNHNV, YYDKDF (reference sequence). The CDR3 totals 11 residues. CDR3 amino acids: CATSPGSGYTF. The DNA of the CDR3 is TGTGCCACCAGCCCAGGGTCTGGCTACACCTTC.

This clonotype was seen only a few times. The chain employs TRBV9 and TRBJ2-1, with 7 bases lining up with TRBD1. Germline CDR1 SGDLS, CDR2 YYNGEE. The CDR3 has 17 amino acids. J was trimmed by 0 bases and V by 0 bases; bases with no gene match: 6. This chain's CDR3 is CASSVGDSFYSYNEQFF. In nucleotides, the CDR3 is TGTGCCAGCAGCGTAGGGGACAGCTTCTACTCCTACAATGAGCAGTTCTTC.

This clonotype was detected ten times or more. V usage is TRBV7-2 and J usage is TRBJ2-7, with TRBD2 matching 7 bases. Germline V gene lookup returns CDR1 SGHTA and CDR2 FQGNSA. The CDR3 runs to 14 residues. V shed 2 bases, J shed 4 bases, and the junction held 5 bases outside the gene matches. CDR3 nucleotides: TGTGCCAGCAGCTTAAGGGGAGGGCGATACGAGCAGTACTTC. This gives the protein CASSLRGGRYEQYF.

The chain links TRBV6-6 to TRBJ1-2; tentative D call: TRBD1 (5 bases). From germline, CDR1 is MNHNY and CDR2 SVGAGI (reference sequence). The CDR3 is made up of 14 amino acids. V was cut by 5 bases and J by 5 bases, with 15 bases left in between. CDR3: CASSPDGGAYGYTF. The CDR3 region has the DNA TGTGCCAGCAGTCCCGATGGAGGGGCATATGGCTACACCTTC.

This clonotype was seen a few times. J is TRBJ2-1 and V is TRBV24-1, with unresolved D. Looked up from germline, CDR1 is KGHDR and CDR2 is SFDVKD. CDR3 length: 12 residues. The V and J ends lost 7 bases and 7 bases respectively, with 10 bases between them. The CDR3 DNA sequence: TGTGCCACCAGCCTGACTGGAAATGAGCAGTTCTTC. This codes for CATSLTGNEQFF.

The chain carries TRBV7-2 and TRBJ2-7, with D hard to call. V was pared by 4 bases and J by 6 bases, with 7 bases between. This CDR3 has 11 amino acids. CDR1 and CDR2 from the germline V gene are SGHTA and FQGNSA. The CDR3 DNA reads TGTGCCAGCAGCTCCCAAGGCGAGCAGTACTTC. Its protein is CASSSQGEQYF.

V usage is TRBV6-5 and J usage is TRBJ2-1, with 10 bases that match TRBD1. V was clipped by 4 bases and J by 8 bases; unmatched bases: 11. Germline loops: CDR1 MNHEY, CDR2 SVGAGI. The CDR3 spans 16 residues. The CDR3: CASSFSGQGIVYEQFF. Written as DNA, the CDR3 is TGTGCCAGCAGTTTCTCGGGACAGGGGATAGTCTATGAGCAGTTCTTC.

This clonotype has a count of ten or more. The rearrangement joins TRBV7-8 to TRBJ1-1; tentative D call: TRBD1 (5 bases). Trimming took off 4 bases at V and 0 bases at J, with 15 bases between the two ends. CDR3 size: 16 residues. Germline CDR1 is SGHVS and CDR2 is FQNEAQ. CDR3 amino acids: CASSSPGGNMNTEAFF. The CDR3, as DNA: TGTGCCAGCAGCTCTCCGGGGGGGAACATGAACACTGAAGCTTTCTTT.

This clonotype was counted many times. The rearrangement uses TRBV28 and TRBJ1-5; D gene unclear. The CDR3 spans 14 residues. V was shortened by 5 bases and J by 7 bases, with 15 bases between the two germline ends. Germline V gene sequence: CDR1 MDHEN, CDR2 SYDVKM. CDR3 loop: CASSPLTGLQPQHF. The CDR3 nucleotides are TGTGCCAGCAGTCCTTTGACGGGCTTACAGCCCCAGCATTTT.

The chain uses TRBV2 and TRBJ2-1; possibly TRBD1 for D (6 bases). Germline V gives CDR1 SNHLY, CDR2 FYNNEI. This CDR3 contains 15 residues. The V and J ends lost 7 bases and 4 bases respectively, with 17 bases between them. The CDR3 nucleotides read TGTGCCAGCAACACGGACAGATCCCCTTACAATGAGCAGTTCTTC. Encoded protein: CASNTDRSPYNEQFF.

This rearrangement joins TRBV11-2 to TRBJ2-7, with 7 bases fitting TRBD2. V was clipped by 5 bases and J by 5 bases; unmatched bases: 9. Germline loops: CDR1 SGHAT, CDR2 FQNNGV. This CDR3 is 14 amino acids long. CDR3: CASSPGSGINEQYF. CDR3 nucleotide sequence: TGTGCCAGCAGCCCCGGGAGCGGGATCAACGAGCAGTACTTC. Based on the CDR3 plus reference TRBV11-2 and TRBJ2-7, the full variable domain is EAGVAQSPRYKIIEKRQSVAFWCNPISGHATLYWYQQILGQGPKLLIQFQNNGVVDDSQLPKDRFSAERLKGVDSTLKIQPAKLEDSAVYLCASSPGSGINEQYFGPGTRLTVT.

The CDR3 reads CASRPTGRSSYEQYF. The CDR3 DNA is TGTGCCAGCAGACCTACAGGGAGGAGCTCCTACGAGCAGTACTTC. This chain links TRBV12-3 or TRBV12-4 with TRBJ2-7; tentatively, D is TRBD1 or TRBD2 (6 bases each). The CDR3 extends over 15 amino acids. V dropped 6 bases and J dropped 0 bases, with 15 bases sitting between them.

This clonotype was counted at least ten times. The genes are TRBV7-2 and TRBJ2-3; 7 positions match TRBD2. V was pared by 5 bases and J by 2 bases, with 10 bases of the junction left unmatched. This CDR3 is 16 amino acids long. Germline lookup yields CDR1 SGHTA and CDR2 FQGNSA. CDR3 protein: CASSPAGTTLTDTQYF. In nucleotides, the CDR3 is TGTGCCAGCAGCCCCGCCGGGACTACTCTCACAGATACGCAGTATTTT.

This clonotype has just a few counts. The genes are TRBV4-2 and TRBJ2-2, with unresolved D. CDR1 is LGHNA, CDR2 YNFKEQ, per germline. Trimming cost V 3 bases and J 2 bases, with 4 bases left between them. The CDR3 runs to 13 residues. CDR3 in amino acids: CASSHLNTGELFF. The CDR3 DNA follows: TGTGCCAGCAGCCATCTAAACACCGGGGAGCTGTTTTTT.

This clonotype was observed a handful of times. V gene TRBV30 combines with J gene TRBJ2-4; D gene unclear. The CDR3 loop spans 14 amino acids. V lost 1 base and J lost 8, with 15 bases in between. Germline V gene lookup returns CDR1 GTSNPN and CDR2 SVGIG (reference sequence). CDR3 nucleotide sequence: TGTGCCTGGAGTGCCCCCCGGCAGGCATACATTCAGTACTTC. This encodes CAWSAPRQAYIQYF.

The chain carries TRBV14 and TRBJ1-2; D perhaps matches TRBD1 (5 bases). Per the germline V gene, CDR1 is SGHDN and CDR2 is FVKESK. The CDR3 loop spans 15 amino acids. V lost 6 bases, J lost 4 bases, and 18 bases lay in between. The CDR3 loop reads CASSEHRGEGYGYTF. The CDR3 nucleotides are TGTGCCAGCAGTGAACACCGGGGGGAAGGCTATGGCTACACCTTC.

This clonotype was detected only once. The chain has TRBV7-9 and TRBJ1-2; D is possibly TRBD1 (6 bases). V lost 5 bases to trimming and J lost 3 bases, with 25 bases between them. Germline V CDR1 and CDR2: SEHNR, FQNEAQ (reference sequence). CDR3 length: 18 amino acids. This CDR3 reads CASSRSSGERGAYYGYTF. The CDR3 DNA reads as TGTGCCAGCAGCCGTTCTTCAGGGGAAAGGGGTGCATACTATGGCTACACCTTC.